This T cell receptor (beta chain) was recovered during a study of blood T cell repertoires in COVID-19. Study-level information: Acute-phase and convalescent COVID-19 samples originated in the United States, Italy and Spain. T cells, B-cell-depleted T cells, or PBMCs provided the cDNA or gDNA that served as material.

This CDR3 region has 14 residues. CDR1 is MNHEY and CDR2 is SVGAGI in the germline V gene. Trimming stripped 7 bases from V and 5 bases from J, with 12 bases between. Per the original data handling: Reference gene primer amplification yielded estimated nucleated cell counts. The data were produced by immunoSEQ multiplex PCR, yet TCRdb's version contains in-frame clones alone and is incomplete. V and J calls plus clone size are reproduced from that table; the DNA served to infer D and trimming. Seen here are 200,000 to 250,000 clones, about 87% observed once, and the top ten hold 6.2%. The TCR sequence derives from a man in his 60s who had recovered from COVID-19. The J gene is TRBJ1-6, the V gene TRBV6-5; D gene uncertain. Sequenced: peripheral blood. The CDR3 reads CASISDTDNSPLHF. CDR3 DNA: TGTGCCAGCATATCTGACACCGATAATTCACCCCTCCACTTT.